The entry below describes one T cell receptor (beta chain). The entry originates in a study of blood T cell repertoires in COVID-19. Study overall: T cells, B-cell-depleted T cells, or PBMCs provided the cDNA or gDNA that served as material.

The CDR3 has 16 residues. The germline V gene encodes CDR1 LGHDT and CDR2 YNNKEL (reference sequence). The V and J ends lost 0 bases and 3 bases, in that order; junction bases with no gene match: 5. Under the authors' procedure: Estimation of nucleated cell counts was performed using reference gene primer amplification. The assay was immunoSEQ multiplex PCR, and TCRdb's table has in-frame clones only and misses some. The V and J calls and clone size are taken from that table; D and trimming were inferred from the DNA. The table records 250,000 to 350,000 clones, 75% to 90% of them present only once. This sequence joins TRBV3-1 (or the pseudogene TRBV3-2) and TRBJ2-3; the match to TRBD2 covers 8 bases. The source material was peripheral blood. The source of this sequence is a woman aged 40 to 50 who had recovered from COVID-19. CDR3 loop: CASSQDSSGRTDTQYF. CDR3 nucleotide sequence: TGTGCCAGCAGCCAAGATTCCAGCGGGAGAACAGATACGCAGTATTTT.